This T cell receptor beta chain derives from a study of blood T cell repertoires in COVID-19. For the study at large: Samples taken during acute and convalescent COVID-19 were collected in the United States, Italy and Spain.

Generated by immunoSEQ multiplex PCR, the TCRdb table keeps only in-frame clones and is missing some. Found here are roughly 280,000 clones, approximately 85% of them singletons; the top ten hold 11%. J was trimmed by 6 bases and V by 9 bases; bases with no gene match: 13. Germline V gives CDR1 MNHEY, CDR2 SVGAGI. The CDR3 totals 15 residues. This sequence originates from a woman aged 70-85 years with acute or convalescent COVID-19. V gene TRBV6-5 combines with J gene TRBJ2-2; 7 bases align to TRBD1. Sequenced material: peripheral blood. The CDR3 DNA reads as TGTGCCAGTATCTCCCGACAGGGCACGGCCGGGGAGCTGTTTTTT. It translates to CASISRQGTAGELFF.